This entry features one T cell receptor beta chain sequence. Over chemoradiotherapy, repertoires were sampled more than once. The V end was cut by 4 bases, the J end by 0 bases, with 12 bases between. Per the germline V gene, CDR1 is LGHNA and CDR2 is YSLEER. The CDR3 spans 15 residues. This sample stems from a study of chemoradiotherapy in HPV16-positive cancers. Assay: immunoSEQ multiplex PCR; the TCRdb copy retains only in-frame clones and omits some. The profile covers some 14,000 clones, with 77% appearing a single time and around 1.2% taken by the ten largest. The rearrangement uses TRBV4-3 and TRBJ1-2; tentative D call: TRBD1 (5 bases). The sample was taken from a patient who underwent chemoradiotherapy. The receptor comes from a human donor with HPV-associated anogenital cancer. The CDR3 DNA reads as TGCGCCAGCAGCCCCCTGGGGGAAGCTAACTATGGCTACACCTTC. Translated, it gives CASSPLGEANYGYTF.